The 14 T cell receptor beta chains given below trace back to one sample, sequenced in a study of technical replicates of blood from several donors (dated by TCRdb to the late 2010s). Preparation of the library involved the immunoSEQ multiplex PCR assay. This is the immuneACCESS table as TCRdb keeps it, with only in-frame sequences that have V and J called. A part of the clones is gone; compared with another copy, unresolved V genes explain less than half, and the rest is unexplained. The sample data list about 80,000 clones, and around 86% of these were observed just once. Approximately 5% of the sample goes to the ten largest clones. The source material was PBMCs. The receptors were gathered from a human donor in good health. Some clones in this sample may be carry-over from other donors' samples.

The V and J genes are TRBV4-3 and TRBJ1-1; 7 nucleotides match TRBD1. CDR3 size: 15 residues. V shed 0 bases and J 5 bases; nucleotides not matched to a gene: 6. Germline-derived CDR1 and CDR2 are LGHNA and YSLEER. The CDR3 loop is CASSQDVQGRTEAFF. Here the CDR3 DNA reads TGCGCCAGCAGCCAAGATGTACAGGGGAGGACTGAAGCTTTCTTT.

The chain links TRBV4-1 to TRBJ2-5; TRBD2 aligns across 10 bases. This CDR3 is 17 amino acids long. Germline trimming cut 0 bases from V and 5 bases from J; bases unmatched to any gene: 9. From germline, CDR1 is MGHRA and CDR2 YSYEKL. CDR3 sequence reads: CASSQESGGARDETQYF. The CDR3 DNA reads TGCGCCAGCAGCCAAGAAAGCGGGGGGGCTCGAGATGAGACCCAGTACTTC.

The chain has TRBV29-1 and TRBJ2-7; 12 bases map to TRBD1. The CDR3 loop spans 15 amino acids. Germline V CDR1 and CDR2: SQVTM, ANQGSEA. With V trimmed by 6 bases and J by 5 bases, 11 bases remained unmatched. CDR3 in amino acids: CSVDRGDRGRDEQYF. The CDR3 region has the DNA TGCAGCGTAGATAGGGGGGACAGGGGGCGCGACGAGCAGTACTTC.

The chain combines TRBV6-4 with TRBJ2-1; D unresolved. With 8 bases removed from V and 7 bases from J, the gap between germline ends came to 18 bases. The germline CDR1 and CDR2 sequences are MRHNA and SNTAGT. The CDR3 extends over 14 amino acids. The CDR3 DNA reads as TGTGCCAGCTCCCCTCAGCCTGACTTAAATGAGCAGTTCTTC. Protein sequence: CASSPQPDLNEQFF.

This chain connects TRBV4-3 to TRBJ1-5, with 7 bases identical to TRBD1. The germline V gene encodes CDR1 LGHNA and CDR2 YSLEER. J gave up 6 bases and V 3 bases, and 5 bases lay outside the gene matches. The CDR3 loop spans 14 amino acids. The CDR3 DNA sequence: TGCGCCAGCAGCCAGAGGGGGCTGCTTCAGCCCCAGCATTTT. Residues: CASSQRGLLQPQHF.

This clone occurred once. This chain joins TRBV19 and TRBJ1-2, with D perhaps TRBD1 (6 bases). Per germline, CDR1 LNHDA and CDR2 SQIVND (reference sequence). The CDR3 is 15 residues long. The germline V and J ends were trimmed by 6 bases and 4 bases, with 18 bases remaining between them. CDR3 bases: TGTGCCAGTAGGGACTTACAGGGTAGGAGCTATGGCTACACCTTC. Protein: CASRDLQGRSYGYTF.

This rearrangement joins TRBV19 to TRBJ1-6; 7 positions agree with TRBD1. V dropped 6 bases and J dropped 5; count of bases not matched to a gene: 10. The CDR3 length is 16 residues. Per the germline V gene, CDR1 is LNHDA and CDR2 is SQIVND (reference sequence). This CDR3 reads CASRKGPGQNNSPLHF. CDR3 coding DNA: TGTGCCAGTAGGAAGGGGCCGGGACAGAATAATTCACCCCTCCACTTT.

The V and J genes are TRBV4-1 and TRBJ2-1; D unresolved. In germline, CDR1 is MGHRA, CDR2 YSYEKL. The CDR3 has 11 amino acids. V dropped 5 bases and J dropped 8 bases, with 7 bases sitting between them. The CDR3: CASSKGHEQFF. The CDR3 DNA sequence: TGCGCCAGCAGCAAAGGGCATGAGCAGTTCTTC.

This chain joins TRBV15 and TRBJ2-7, with 8 bases matching TRBD1. The CDR3 covers 14 residues. Unmatched junction bases numbered 1, after V lost 1 base and J lost 2 bases. In germline, CDR1 is LNHNV, CDR2 YYDKDF (reference sequence). CDR3 protein: CATSRGDRTYEQYF. The CDR3 nucleotides are TGTGCCACCAGCAGAGGGGACAGGACCTACGAGCAGTACTTC.

CDR3 region: CASSLLAGDDNEQFF. CDR3 nucleotide sequence: TGCGCCAGCAGCCTCCTAGCGGGAGACGACAATGAGCAGTTCTTC. The chain uses TRBV5-1 and TRBJ2-1, with 10 bases lining up with TRBD2. The CDR3 has 15 amino acids. With V trimmed by 4 bases and J by 5 bases, 6 bases remained unmatched. Germline values: CDR1 SGHRS, CDR2 YFSETQ. Filled out from reference TRBV5-1 and TRBJ2-1, the complete variable domain reads KAGVTQTPRYLIKTRGQQVTLSCSPISGHRSVSWYQQTPGQGLQFLFEYFSETQRNKGNFPGRFSGRQFSNSRSEMNVSTLELGDSALYLCASSLLAGDDNEQFFGPGTRLTVL.

This rearrangement joins TRBV4-1 to TRBJ1-1; D possibly corresponds to TRBD1 (5 bases). Germline V gene lookup returns CDR1 MGHRA and CDR2 YSYEKL. The CDR3 totals 15 residues. V dropped 4 bases and J dropped 1 base, with 13 bases sitting between them. CDR3 DNA sequence: TGCGCCAGCAGCCCTAAGATGGGGGGGAACACTGAAGCTTTCTTT. Protein product: CASSPKMGGNTEAFF.

The V call is TRBV7-9, the J call TRBJ2-3; possibly TRBD2 for D (5 bases). The CDR3 runs to 15 residues. Deletions cut 5 bases from V and 0 bases from J, with 12 bases between. Germline V lookup: CDR1 SEHNR, CDR2 FQNEAQ (reference sequence). The CDR3 coding sequence is TGTGCCAGCAGCCCCGAGGGTAGTAGCACAGATACGCAGTATTTT. Amino acids: CASSPEGSSTDTQYF. Filled out from reference TRBV7-9 and TRBJ2-3, the complete variable domain reads DTGVSQNPRHKITKRGQNVTFRCDPISEHNRLYWYRQTLGQGPEFLTYFQNEAQLEKSRLLSDRFSAERPKGSFSTLEIQRTEQGDSAMYLCASSPEGSSTDTQYFGPGTRLTVL.

This sequence joins TRBV29-1 and TRBJ2-3; 9 bases match TRBD1. The CDR3 has 14 amino acids. In germline, CDR1 is SQVTM, CDR2 ANQGSEA. V lost 2 bases to trimming and J lost 4 bases; unmatched junction nucleotides: 4. Here the CDR3 reads CSVEPGQGADTQYF. Written as DNA, the CDR3 is TGCAGCGTTGAACCGGGACAGGGCGCAGATACGCAGTATTTT.

This clone was recorded only once. The chain joins TRBV13 to TRBJ2-7; TRBD2 agrees at 7 bases. Germline V gene lookup returns CDR1 PRHDT and CDR2 FYEKMQ (reference sequence). The CDR3 sequence is 15 residues long. The trim removed 5 bases at V and 5 bases at J, leaving 12 bases unmatched. The CDR3 region has the DNA TGTGCCAGCAGCATAAGCGGGATAGCAAGCGACGAGCAGTACTTC. This codes for CASSISGIASDEQYF.